The entry below gives a single T cell receptor beta chain sequence along with its context. The junction had 5 bases not matched to a gene; V was cut back by 0 bases and J by 8 bases. The CDR3 spans 14 residues. Germline lookup yields CDR1 SEHNR and CDR2 FQNEAQ (reference sequence). Only in-frame clones appear in the TCRdb table, and some are missing; sequencing was by immunoSEQ multiplex PCR. The sample carries under 250,000 clones, 83% recorded once. The sample comes from a study of blood T cell repertoires in COVID-19. On the study more broadly: T cells, B-cell-depleted T cells, or PBMCs supplied cDNA or gDNA.

Specimen: peripheral blood. This chain joins TRBV7-9 and TRBJ1-2; 8 bases align to TRBD1. This clonotype was obtained from a human donor in a cohort sampled during active COVID-19. The chain's CDR3 is CASSLAGQGRGYTF. In DNA, the CDR3 is TGTGCCAGCAGCTTAGCAGGACAGGGCCGGGGCTACACCTTC.